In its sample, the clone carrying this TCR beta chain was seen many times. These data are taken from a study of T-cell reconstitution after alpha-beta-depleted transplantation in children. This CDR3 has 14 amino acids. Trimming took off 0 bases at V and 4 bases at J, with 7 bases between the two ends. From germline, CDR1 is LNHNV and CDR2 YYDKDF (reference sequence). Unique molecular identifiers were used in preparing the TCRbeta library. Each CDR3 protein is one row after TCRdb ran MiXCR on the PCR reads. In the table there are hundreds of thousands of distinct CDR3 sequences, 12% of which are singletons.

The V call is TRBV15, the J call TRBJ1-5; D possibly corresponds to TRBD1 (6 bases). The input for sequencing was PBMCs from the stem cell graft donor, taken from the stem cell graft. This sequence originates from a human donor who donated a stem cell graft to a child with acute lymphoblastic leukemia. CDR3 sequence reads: CATSRETGNQPQHF. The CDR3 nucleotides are TGTGCCACCAGCAGAGAAACAGGGAATCAGCCCCAGCATTTT.